Below, 10 T cell receptor beta chains from the same sample are listed, as sequenced in a study of blood T cells in healthy people across ages. Sample-barcoded 5' priming and a J-beta primer mix drove a second PCR of roughly 6 to 12 cycles. Each CDR3 protein gets one entry after TCRdb re-called the 5' RACE reads with MiXCR. The profile shows under 1,000,000 distinct CDR3 sequences, more than 35% of them singletons. Sample: blood. The receptors originated from an elderly man in good health.

This chain uses TRBV18 with TRBJ2-3; 8 positions match TRBD1. CDR3 length equals 15 residues. The germline gives CDR1 KGHSH, CDR2 LQKENI. V shed 6 bases, J shed 1 base, and the junction held 6 bases outside the gene matches. CDR3 region: CASSATGEGTDTQYF. In nucleotides, the CDR3 is TGTGCCAGCTCGGCGACAGGGGAAGGCACAGATACGCAGTATTTT.

This clonotype was picked up many times. The chain combines TRBV7-2 with TRBJ2-3; no definite D call. V shed 0 bases and J shed 4 bases, with 14 bases lying between them. This CDR3 spans 16 amino acids. Germline CDR1 reads SGHTA; CDR2 reads FQGNSA. CDR3 DNA: TGTGCCAGCAGCTTAGCAGGGCGGAGTGCCCCAGATACGCAGTATTTT. The encoded protein is CASSLAGRSAPDTQYF.

The CDR3 DNA follows: TGTGCCAGCAGTGACCCCGGGACCCACAATGAAAAACTGTTTTTT. Its translation: CASSDPGTHNEKLFF. The rearrangement joins TRBV6-6 to TRBJ1-4; D is possibly TRBD1 (5 bases). The germline gives CDR1 MNHNY, CDR2 SVGAGI (reference sequence). The CDR3 contains 15 residues. V lost 5 bases and J lost 5, with 15 bases in between.

The chain uses TRBV20-1 and TRBJ1-1; D gene ambiguous. Looked up from germline, CDR1 is DFQATT and CDR2 is SNEGSKA (reference sequence). The CDR3 loop spans 16 amino acids. The V end lost 6 bases, the J end lost 0 bases, and 20 bases lay between the germline ends. CDR3 sequence reads: CSASDTFTRLNTEAFF. The DNA for the CDR3 is TGCAGTGCCAGTGACACCTTCACCCGACTGAACACTGAAGCTTTCTTT.

V is TRBV12-3 or TRBV12-4 and J is TRBJ2-7; 11 bases fit TRBD1. V lost 6 bases to trimming and J lost 3 bases; unmatched junction nucleotides: 4. The CDR3 is 14 amino acids. CDR3 bases: TGTGCCAGCAGATTGGGACAGGGGGTCTACGAGCAGTACTTC. Its protein is CASRLGQGVYEQYF.

This clonotype was counted once. The J gene is TRBJ2-1, the V gene TRBV27; 11 positions agree with TRBD2. The CDR3 runs to 17 residues. J gave up 5 bases and V 1 base, and 7 bases lay outside the gene matches. Per the germline V gene, CDR1 is MNHEY and CDR2 is SMNVEV (reference sequence). CDR3 DNA sequence: TGTGCCAGCAGTTTATTCCCGTCGACTAGCGGGAACAATGAGCAGTTCTTC. Translated: CASSLFPSTSGNNEQFF.

The chain is built from TRBV29-1 and TRBJ2-7; 7 positions match TRBD2. The CDR3 totals 12 residues. The V gene end was trimmed by 4 bases and the J gene end by 5 bases; junction bases not matched to a gene: 5. Germline CDR1 SQVTM, CDR2 ANQGSEA. CDR3 loop: CSVALAGHEQYF. The DNA for the CDR3 is TGCAGCGTTGCTTTAGCGGGCCACGAGCAGTACTTC.

This chain uses TRBV5-6 with TRBJ1-1; 7 positions match TRBD1. Germline values: CDR1 SGHDT, CDR2 YYEEEE. The CDR3 loop spans 15 amino acids. V lost 3 bases and J lost 4; bases outside the gene matches: 9. CDR3 in amino acids: CASSYWDSLSTEAFF. The DNA for the CDR3 is TGTGCCAGCAGCTATTGGGACAGCTTGAGCACTGAAGCTTTCTTT.

This chain uses TRBV20-1 with TRBJ2-5, with TRBD2 matching over 7 bases. Per the germline V gene, CDR1 is DFQATT and CDR2 is SNEGSKA (reference sequence). V lost 4 bases and J lost 11; bases outside the gene matches: 22. The CDR3 runs 16 residues. CDR3 protein: CSAIKSSGAGGNEQYF. CDR3 DNA sequence: TGCAGTGCTATAAAGTCCAGCGGGGCCGGCGGCAATGAGCAGTACTTC.

Notes on this clonotype: A much larger clone is a single base away; this may be a read error. V gene TRBV12-3 or TRBV12-4 combines with J gene TRBJ2-4; no reliable D call. The CDR3 extends over 14 amino acids. CDR3 DNA: TGTGCCTGCAGTTTGTCTCTAGCCAAAAACATTCAGTACTTC. Translating gives CACSLSLAKNIQYF.